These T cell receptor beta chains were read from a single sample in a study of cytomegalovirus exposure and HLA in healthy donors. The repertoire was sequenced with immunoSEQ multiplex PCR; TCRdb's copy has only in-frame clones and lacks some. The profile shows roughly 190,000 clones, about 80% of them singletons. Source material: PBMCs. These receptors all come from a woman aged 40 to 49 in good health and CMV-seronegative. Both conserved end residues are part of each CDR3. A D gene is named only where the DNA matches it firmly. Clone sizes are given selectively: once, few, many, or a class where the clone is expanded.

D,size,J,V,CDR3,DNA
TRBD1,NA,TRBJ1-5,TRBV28,CASSGTVQPQHF,TGTGCCAGCAGCGGGACAGTTCAGCCCCAGCATTTT
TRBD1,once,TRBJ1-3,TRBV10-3,CAISWGQSSGNTIYF,TGTGCCATCAGCTGGGGACAGAGCTCTGGAAACACCATATATTTT
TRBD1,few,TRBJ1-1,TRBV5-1,CASSLEWDRGPVTEAFF,TGCGCCAGCAGCTTGGAGTGGGACAGGGGGCCGGTCACTGAAGCTTTCTTT
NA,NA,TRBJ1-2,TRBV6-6,CASSYAPGGYTF,TGTGCCAGCAGTTATGCCCCCGGGGGCTACACCTTC
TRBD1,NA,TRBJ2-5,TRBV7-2,CASSYRGEETQYF,TGTGCCAGCAGCTACAGGGGCGAAGAGACCCAGTACTTC
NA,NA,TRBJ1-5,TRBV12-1,CASSFALMGQGPQPQHF,TGTGCCAGCAGCTTTGCGCTTATGGGACAGGGGCCTCAGCCCCAGCATTTT
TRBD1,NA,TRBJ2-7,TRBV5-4,CASSRTGSSSYEQYF,TGTGCCAGCAGCAGGACAGGGTCGTCCTCCTACGAGCAGTACTTC
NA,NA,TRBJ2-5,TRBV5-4,CASSLLQETQYF,TGTGCCAGCAGCTTACTCCAAGAGACCCAGTACTTC
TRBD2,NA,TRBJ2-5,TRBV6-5,CASREAGGRETQYF,TGTGCCAGCAGAGAAGCGGGAGGGAGGGAGACCCAGTACTTC
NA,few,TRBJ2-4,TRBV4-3,CASSLSSESKNIQYF,TGCGCCAGCAGCCTATCTAGCGAATCCAAAAACATTCAGTACTTC
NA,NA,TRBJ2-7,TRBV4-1,CASSQDRVSYEQYF,TGCGCCAGCAGCCAAGATCGAGTATCCTACGAGCAGTACTTC
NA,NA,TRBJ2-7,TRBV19,CARHPSYEQYF,TGTGCCAGACATCCTTCCTACGAGCAGTACTTC
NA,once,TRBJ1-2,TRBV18,CASSPQENYGYTF,TGTGCCAGCTCACCACAGGAGAACTATGGCTACACCTTC
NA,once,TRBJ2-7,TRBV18,CASSPRGYEQYF,TGTGCCAGCTCACCACGAGGTTACGAGCAGTACTTC
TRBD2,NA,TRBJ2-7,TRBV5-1,CASSSKTSGSHEQYF,TGCGCCAGCAGCTCTAAGACTAGCGGGAGCCACGAGCAGTACTTC
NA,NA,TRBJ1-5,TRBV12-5,CASGLVGAGGNQPQHF,TGTGCTAGTGGTTTGGTAGGGGCCGGAGGCAATCAGCCCCAGCATTTT
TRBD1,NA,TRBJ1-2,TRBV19,CASSRTGRNYGYTF,TGTGCCAGTAGTAGGACAGGAAGAAACTATGGCTACACCTTC
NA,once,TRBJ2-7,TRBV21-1,CASGLVLREQYF,TGTGCCAGCGGCCTAGTCCTCCGCGAGCAGTACTTC
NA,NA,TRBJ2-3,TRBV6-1,CASSEGAVVDTQYF,TGTGCCAGCAGTGAAGGGGCAGTGGTAGATACGCAGTATTTT
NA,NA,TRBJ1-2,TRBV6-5,CASSYSPGGANGYTF,TGTGCCAGCAGTTACTCGCCGGGGGGCGCGAATGGCTACACCTTC
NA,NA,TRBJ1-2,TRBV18,CASSPRGGNGYGYTF,TGTGCCAGCTCACCTCGGGGGGGCAATGGCTATGGCTACACCTTC
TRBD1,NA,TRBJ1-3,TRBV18,CASSSGQPGNTIYF,TGTGCCAGCTCGTCGGGACAGCCAGGAAACACCATATATTTT
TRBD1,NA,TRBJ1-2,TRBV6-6,CASSSRDRGYGYTF,TGTGCCAGCAGCTCCCGGGACAGGGGGTATGGCTACACCTTC
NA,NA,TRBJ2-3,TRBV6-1,CASSETFRDTQYF,TGTGCCAGCAGTGAAACGTTCAGGGATACGCAGTATTTT
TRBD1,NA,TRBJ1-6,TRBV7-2,CASSLEITGGFYNSPLHF,TGTGCCAGCAGCTTAGAGATAACAGGGGGTTTCTATAATTCACCCCTCCACTTT
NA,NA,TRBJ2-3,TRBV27,CASSSLPGDTQYF,TGTGCCAGCAGTTCCCTCCCGGGGGATACGCAGTATTTT
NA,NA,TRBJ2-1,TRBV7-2,CASVGGPLSVGEQFF,TGTGCCAGCGTAGGGGGACCTCTTTCGGTCGGTGAGCAGTTCTTC